The subject of this entry is one T cell receptor (beta chain). Its antigen is unknown. This CDR3 contains 15 residues. The germline CDR1 and CDR2 sequences are ENHRY and SYGVKD. Trimming took off 2 bases at V and 1 base at J, with 10 bases between the two ends. This specimen comes from a study of CD8 T cells in ankylosing spondylitis. Overall study results and limits: Certain motif variants had earlier been reported in reactive arthritis synovial fluid and blood. Matched ankylosing spondylitis synovial fluid reportedly contained a significantly enriched population of disease-linked clones. Seven to nine highly homologous variants made up a TCR beta motif that seemed to typify ankylosing spondylitis blood.

Quantitative molecular-barcoded 5'-RACE generated the TCR beta libraries. Each CDR3 protein gets one entry after TCRdb re-called the 5' RACE reads with MiXCR. Here the sample spans 700,000 or so distinct CDR3 sequences, 15% to 20% being singletons. The rearrangement joins TRBV10-3 to TRBJ2-3; D remains ambiguous. The origin of this receptor is a male donor with ankylosing spondylitis. Sequencing used blood, either unsorted or a sorted T cell fraction (not recorded which). This CDR3 is CAISENRAGTDTQYF. As DNA, the CDR3 is TGTGCCATCAGTGAGAATAGGGCGGGCACAGATACGCAGTATTTT.